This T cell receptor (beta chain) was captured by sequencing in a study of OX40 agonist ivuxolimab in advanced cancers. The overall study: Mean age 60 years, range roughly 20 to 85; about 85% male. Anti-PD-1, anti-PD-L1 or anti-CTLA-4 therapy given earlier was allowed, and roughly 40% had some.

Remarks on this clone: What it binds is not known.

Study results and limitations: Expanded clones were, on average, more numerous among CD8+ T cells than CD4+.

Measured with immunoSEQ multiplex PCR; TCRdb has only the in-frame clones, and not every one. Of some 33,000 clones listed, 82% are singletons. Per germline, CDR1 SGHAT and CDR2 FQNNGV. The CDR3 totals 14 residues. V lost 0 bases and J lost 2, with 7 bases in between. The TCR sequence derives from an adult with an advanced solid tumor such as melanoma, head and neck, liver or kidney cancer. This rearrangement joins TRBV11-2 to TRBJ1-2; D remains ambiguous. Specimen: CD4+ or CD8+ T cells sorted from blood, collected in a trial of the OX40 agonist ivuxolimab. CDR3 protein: CASSLDRTNYGYTF. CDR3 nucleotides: TGTGCCAGCAGCTTAGACAGGACCAACTATGGCTACACCTTC. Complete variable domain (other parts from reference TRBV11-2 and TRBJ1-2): EAGVAQSPRYKIIEKRQSVAFWCNPISGHATLYWYQQILGQGPKLLIQFQNNGVVDDSQLPKDRFSAERLKGVDSTLKIQPAKLEDSAVYLCASSLDRTNYGYTFGSGTRLTVV.